This T cell receptor beta chain emerged from a study of graft-versus-host responses after intestinal transplantation. Across the study: Recipients had multivisceral, liver-intestinal, or isolated intestinal transplants. Every transplant recipient was induced with anti-thymocyte globulin, then maintained on tacrolimus and steroids for roughly 3 years.

For this clone: Its matching antigen is unknown.

The CDR3 has 14 residues. Germline V gene lookup returns CDR1 SGHVS and CDR2 FNYEAQ. V was clipped by 5 bases and J by 8 bases; unmatched bases: 9. Study-level results: Some GvH clones appeared in ileal mucosa or blood before recipient bone marrow.

Clones were sequenced by immunoSEQ multiplex PCR, and TCRdb holds only the in-frame ones, with some missing. The repertoire holds around 110,000 clones, with roughly 87% as singletons. The J gene is TRBJ2-3, the V gene TRBV7-6; 8 nucleotides align to TRBD2. This TCR came from a human donor who was the organ donor for an intestinal transplant. Here the sequenced sample was unstimulated CD4+ T cells sorted from spleen or lymph node cells, taken before transplant. The CDR3 DNA sequence: TGTGCCAGCAGCGCTAGCGGGTCCCTTGGTACGCAGTATTTT. This sequence encodes CASSASGSLGTQYF.